This is a list of T cell receptor beta chains from one sample in a study of cytomegalovirus exposure and HLA in healthy donors. The method was immunoSEQ multiplex PCR; TCRdb's version includes in-frame clones alone and lacks a portion of them. The sample comprises 130,000 to 150,000 clones, about four fifths of which are singletons, and roughly 4.7% rests with the top ten. The sample was PBMCs. The receptor source for this set is a man aged 35 to 55 in good health and CMV-seronegative. The CDR3 runs from the conserved cysteine through the conserved F or W.

v_call: TRBV2
cdr3_aa: CASREGFYEQYF

v_call: TRBV7-2
cdr3_aa: CASSLGAGSGNTIYF

v_call: TRBV6-1
cdr3_aa: CASSHRGEYGYTF

v_call: TRBV19
cdr3_aa: CASSIIRVDGNQPQHF

v_call: TRBV29-1
cdr3_aa: CSVDGRGNMNTEAFF

v_call: TRBV5-8
cdr3_aa: CASSFLSQGGYTF

v_call: TRBV30
cdr3_aa: CAETTLEDYGYTF

v_call: TRBV7-6
cdr3_aa: CASSLAQGNEQYF

v_call: TRBV19
cdr3_aa: CARKLWGREETQYF

v_call: TRBV4-3
cdr3_aa: CASSRSGEGYNEQFF

v_call: TRBV19
cdr3_aa: CASSIETSIRGSPLHF

v_call: TRBV6-5
cdr3_aa: CASSYTSRASYEQYF

v_call: TRBV7-9
cdr3_aa: CASILGDTGRATGELFF

v_call: TRBV19
cdr3_aa: CASNRVGTYEQYF

v_call: TRBV2
cdr3_aa: CASSLTIQTGFATEAFF

v_call: TRBV7-2
cdr3_aa: CASSPGQFPTDTQYF

v_call: TRBV28
cdr3_aa: CASTSSGENYNEQFF

v_call: TRBV14
cdr3_aa: CASAAQAKLAVLHEQYF

v_call: TRBV15
cdr3_aa: CATSRESSGATGELFF

v_call: TRBV9
cdr3_aa: CASTNGPGGYGYTF

v_call: TRBV30
cdr3_aa: CAWMTPGTGISYNSPLHF

v_call: TRBV6-1
cdr3_aa: CASSELRKRTGGRADTQYF

v_call: TRBV5-4
cdr3_aa: CASSRGLVGQETQYF

v_call: TRBV5-5
cdr3_aa: CASRPGGRSPLHF

v_call: TRBV6-1
cdr3_aa: CASSVIGYEQYF

v_call: TRBV27
cdr3_aa: CASSLTAAYEQYF

v_call: TRBV10-3
cdr3_aa: CATNYGGSYEQYF

v_call: TRBV5-1
cdr3_aa: CASTSGTGRYEQYF

v_call: TRBV4-1
cdr3_aa: CASSQGLSGGPRNEQFF

v_call: TRBV5-1
cdr3_aa: CASSGWTVQVF

v_call: TRBV9
cdr3_aa: CASSVGGYEQYF

v_call: TRBV19
cdr3_aa: CASSRTSGGEETQYF

v_call: TRBV5-4
cdr3_aa: CASSSGLAGGNEQFF

v_call: TRBV14
cdr3_aa: CASTRTGLTYEQYF